The entry below gives a single TCR beta chain sequence along with its context. This specimen belongs to a study of blood T cell repertoires in COVID-19. Study summary: Samples of COVID-19 (acute and convalescent) were obtained from the United States, Italy and Spain. PBMCs, B-cell-depleted T cells, or T cells were the source of the cDNA or gDNA that made up the material.

Trimming left V 6 bases short and J 8 bases short, with 16 bases between. The CDR3 sequence is 13 residues long. Per the study methods: Reference gene primer amplification in the assay estimated nucleated cell counts. Profiled with immunoSEQ multiplex PCR; TCRdb holds only in-frame clones, not every one. That table furnishes V, J and clone size, whereas the DNA furnished D and trimming. The sample contains 120,000 to 150,000 clones, approximately 80% of which appear only once. The sequencing input was peripheral blood. V and J are TRBV12-3 or TRBV12-4 and TRBJ1-2; D is unresolved. The TCR was taken from a man aged 55 to 70 with active or convalescent COVID-19. CDR3 bases: TGTGCCAGCAGCCGTGGGAGCAGGACCGGCTACACCTTC. Translated: CASSRGSRTGYTF.